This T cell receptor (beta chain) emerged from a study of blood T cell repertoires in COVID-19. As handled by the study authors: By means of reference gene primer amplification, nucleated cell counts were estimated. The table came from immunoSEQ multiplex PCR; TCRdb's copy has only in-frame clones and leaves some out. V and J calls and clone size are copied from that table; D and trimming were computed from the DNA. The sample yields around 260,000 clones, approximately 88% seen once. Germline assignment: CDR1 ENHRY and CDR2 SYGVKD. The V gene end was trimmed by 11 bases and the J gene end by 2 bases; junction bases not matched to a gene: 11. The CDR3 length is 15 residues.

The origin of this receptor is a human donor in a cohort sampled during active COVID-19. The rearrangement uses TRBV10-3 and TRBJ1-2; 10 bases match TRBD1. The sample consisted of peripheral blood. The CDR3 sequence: CAVRDRGPSNYGYTF. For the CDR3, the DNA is TGTGCCGTCCGGGACAGGGGCCCATCCAACTATGGCTACACCTTC.